This TCR beta chain was sequenced in a study of response to subunit inactivated influenza vaccine. Each CDR3 protein is one row after TCRdb ran MiXCR on the RT-PCR reads. This sample carries more than 450,000 distinct CDR3 sequences, over 9% of them seen once, and the ten largest clones take roughly 9.6%. Germline CDR1 and CDR2: KGHDR and SFDVKD. The CDR3 consists of 13 residues. V was shortened by 6 bases and J by 4 bases, with 8 bases between the two germline ends. The data were also submitted as part of a second study, on T cells expressing NK-cell markers. As that report states: TCR beta cDNA was made by 5'RACE template switching with UMIs. NKG2C+ dominant clonotype frequencies in six donors were roughly 1.0-7.0% of CD8+ T cells. For several donors, these clonotypes were likewise the leading ones in the CD3+CD56-NKG2C+ fraction. It was still unclear whether expanded NKG2C+ T cell clones were HCMV specific.

The chain employs TRBV24-1 and TRBJ2-2, with D maybe TRBD1 (6 bases). Source: PBMCs from blood, taken on the day of vaccination. This TCR was recovered from a man between 50 and 59 years old who received an inactivated influenza vaccine. The CDR3 loop is CATSPGVTGELFF. CDR3 in DNA: TGTGCCACCAGTCCAGGGGTCACCGGGGAGCTGTTTTTT.